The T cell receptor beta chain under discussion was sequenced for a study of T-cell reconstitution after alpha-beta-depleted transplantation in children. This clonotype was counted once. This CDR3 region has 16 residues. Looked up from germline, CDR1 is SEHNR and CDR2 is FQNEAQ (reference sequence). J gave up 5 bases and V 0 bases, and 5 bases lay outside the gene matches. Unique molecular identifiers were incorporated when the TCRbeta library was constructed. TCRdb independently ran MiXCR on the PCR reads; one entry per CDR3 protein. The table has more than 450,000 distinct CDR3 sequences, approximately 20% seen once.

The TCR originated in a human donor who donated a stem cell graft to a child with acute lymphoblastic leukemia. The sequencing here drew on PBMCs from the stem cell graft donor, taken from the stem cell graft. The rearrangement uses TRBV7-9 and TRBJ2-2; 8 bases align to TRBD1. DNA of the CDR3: TGTGCCAGCAGCTTAGCCGGACAGGGACGGACCGGGGAGCTGTTTTTT. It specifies CASSLAGQGRTGELFF.